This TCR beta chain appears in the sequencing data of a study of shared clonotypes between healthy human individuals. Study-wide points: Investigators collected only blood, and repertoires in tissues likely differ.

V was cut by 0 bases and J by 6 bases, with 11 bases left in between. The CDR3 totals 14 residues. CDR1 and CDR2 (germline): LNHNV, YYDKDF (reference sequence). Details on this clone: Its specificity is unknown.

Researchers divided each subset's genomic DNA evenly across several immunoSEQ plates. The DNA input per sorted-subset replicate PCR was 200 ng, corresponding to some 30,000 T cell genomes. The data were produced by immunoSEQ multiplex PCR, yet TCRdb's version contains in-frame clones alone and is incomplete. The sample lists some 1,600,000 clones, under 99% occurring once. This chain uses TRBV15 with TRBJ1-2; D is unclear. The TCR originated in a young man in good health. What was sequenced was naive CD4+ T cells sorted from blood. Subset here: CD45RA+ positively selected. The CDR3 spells CATSRDTSLNGYTF. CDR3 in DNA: TGTGCCACCAGCAGAGATACCAGCCTTAATGGCTACACCTTC. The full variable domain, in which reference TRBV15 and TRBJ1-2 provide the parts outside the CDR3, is DAMVIQNPRYQVTQFGKPVTLSCSQTLNHNVMYWYQQKSSQAPKLLFHYYDKDFNNEADTPDNFQSRRPNTSFCFLDIRSPGLGDTAMYLCATSRDTSLNGYTFGSGTRLTVV.